This T cell receptor (beta chain) emerged from a study of OX40 agonist ivuxolimab in advanced cancers. The data were produced by immunoSEQ multiplex PCR, yet TCRdb's version contains in-frame clones alone and is incomplete. The sample contains about 55,000 clones, roughly 80% of which appear only once. The V gene's germline CDR1 is MNHEY and CDR2 SVGAGI. Deletions cut 2 bases from V and 7 bases from J, with 8 bases between. This CDR3 has 12 residues. The V gene is TRBV6-5, the J gene TRBJ1-2; D not resolved. Sequences were derived from CD4+ or CD8+ T cells sorted from blood, sampled in a trial of the OX40 agonist ivuxolimab. The TCR sequence derives from an adult with an advanced solid tumor such as melanoma, head and neck, liver or kidney cancer. The CDR3 region is CASSYAAGGYTF. The CDR3 DNA reads TGTGCCAGCAGTTACGCGGCAGGTGGCTACACCTTC.